Listed below are T cell receptor beta chains from one sample, sequenced in a study of T-cell reconstitution after alpha-beta-depleted transplantation in children. TCRdb re-analysed the PCR reads in MiXCR, keeping a single row per CDR3 protein. Here the sample spans 55,000 to 90,000 distinct CDR3 sequences, roughly 5% being singletons. The sample consisted of PBMCs, mostly from graft donor cells, taken 180 days after TCRalphabeta/CD19-depleted stem cell transplant. These receptors all come from a boy in the first two years of life who had a stem cell transplant for acute myeloid leukemia, so the T cells may come from the graft donor. CDR3s include the opening cysteine and the closing phenylalanine or tryptophan. The order of the fields is J gene, clone size, V gene, D gene, CDR3 protein, CDR3 DNA. The D gene is left open where the match is weak. Clone size appears in some rows only: once, few, many, or a class for an expanded clone.

TRBJ2-5	many	TRBV6-2/TRBV6-3	NA	CASSALTDQYQETQYF	TGTGCCAGCAGTGCCCTAACGGATCAGTACCAAGAGACCCAGTACTTC
TRBJ1-6	many	TRBV7-2	TRBD1	CASSQDRGRNSPLHF	TGTGCCAGCAGCCAGGACAGGGGAAGGAATTCACCCCTCCACTTT
TRBJ1-5	many	TRBV12-3/TRBV12-4	NA	CASRGGPGNQPQHF	TGTGCCAGCAGGGGGGGACCTGGCAATCAGCCCCAGCATTTT
TRBJ1-4	many	TRBV5-5	NA	CASSPGGQSNEKLFF	TGTGCCAGCAGCCCGGGTGGGCAGTCTAATGAAAAACTGTTTTTT
TRBJ2-6	many	TRBV3-1	NA	CASSQDVRTGANVLTF	TGTGCCAGCAGCCAAGATGTCAGGACTGGGGCCAACGTCCTGACTTTC
TRBJ2-3	many	TRBV7-2	TRBD1	CASSARTGTRSTDTQYF	TGTGCCAGCAGCGCCCGGACAGGGACCCGGAGCACAGATACGCAGTATTTT
TRBJ2-5	many	TRBV12-3/TRBV12-4	TRBD2	CASGTSGQETQYF	TGTGCCAGCGGGACTAGCGGGCAAGAGACCCAGTACTTC
TRBJ2-3	many	TRBV29-1	NA	CSVDRDPVQGTQYF	TGCAGCGTCGACCGGGACCCCGTACAGGGTACGCAGTATTTT
TRBJ2-4	many	TRBV13	NA	CASSSRVRTKNIQYF	TGTGCCAGCAGCTCCCGGGTCAGAACTAAAAACATTCAGTACTTC
TRBJ1-2	many	TRBV6-5	TRBD1	CASSYVGSMGQGDRGYTF	TGTGCCAGCAGTTACGTTGGTTCTATGGGACAGGGGGACCGGGGCTACACCTTC
TRBJ2-3	many	TRBV20-1	NA	CSAHEGGGTDTQYF	TGCAGTGCCCACGAGGGGGGCGGGACAGATACGCAGTATTTT
TRBJ2-3	many	TRBV13	TRBD2	CASSSRLAGGHTDTQYF	TGTGCCAGCAGCTCGAGACTAGCGGGGGGGCACACAGATACGCAGTATTTT
TRBJ2-3	many	TRBV25-1	NA	CASRTSKVDTQYF	TGTGCCAGCAGGACGTCCAAGGTTGATACGCAGTATTTT
TRBJ1-3	many	TRBV12-3/TRBV12-4	NA	CASRTTPSSGNTIYF	TGTGCCAGCAGAACCACACCTAGCTCTGGAAACACCATATATTTT
TRBJ1-3	many	TRBV6-5	NA	CASSPPTGTIYF	TGTGCCAGCAGTCCCCCTACAGGGACCATATATTTT
TRBJ2-5	many	TRBV5-5	TRBD1	CASSFRDSLQGTQYF	TGTGCCAGCAGCTTCCGGGACAGCCTACAAGGGACCCAGTACTTC
TRBJ2-2	many	TRBV11-3	NA	CASSPRTTGELFF	TGTGCCAGCAGCCCGAGGACTACTGGGGAGCTGTTTTTT
TRBJ2-1	NA	TRBV11-2	TRBD2	CASSFRGGHYNEQFF	TGTGCCAGCAGCTTCCGGGGGGGTCACTACAATGAGCAGTTCTTC
TRBJ2-7	many	TRBV6-5	TRBD2	CASSYGAGDNFYEQYF	TGTGCCAGCAGTTACGGGGCGGGGGATAACTTTTACGAGCAGTACTTC
TRBJ1-6	many	TRBV5-6	NA	CASSLAGMSSYNSPLHF	TGTGCCAGCAGCTTGGCCGGGATGAGCTCCTATAATTCACCCCTCCACTTT
TRBJ2-4	many	TRBV5-1	NA	CASSLDRPPTKNIQYF	TGCGCCAGCAGCTTGGACCGACCACCAACCAAAAACATTCAGTACTTC
TRBJ2-3	many	TRBV4-3	NA	CASSLGQGGKTDTQYF	TGCGCCAGCAGCCTCGGACAGGGAGGGAAGACAGATACGCAGTATTTT
TRBJ2-7	many	TRBV4-3	TRBD1	CASSQEWDRGWYEQYF	TGCGCCAGCAGCCAAGAGTGGGACAGGGGATGGTACGAGCAGTACTTC
TRBJ2-1	many	TRBV7-8	NA	CASSFNGNGVQFF	TGTGCCAGCAGCTTTAACGGCAACGGGGTGCAGTTCTTC
TRBJ1-5	many	TRBV24-1	NA	CATSEESNQPQHF	TGTGCCACCAGCGAGGAGAGCAATCAGCCCCAGCATTTT
TRBJ1-3	many	TRBV20-1	TRBD1	CSAKKQGASGNTIYF	TGCAGTGCCAAGAAACAGGGGGCATCTGGAAACACCATATATTTT
TRBJ2-3	many	TRBV7-3	TRBD2	CASSLGDSGGPGDTQYF	TGTGCCAGCAGCTTAGGCGATAGCGGGGGGCCAGGAGATACGCAGTATTTT
TRBJ1-5	many	TRBV7-8	NA	CASSPYPWGNQPQHF	TGTGCCAGCAGCCCGTACCCATGGGGCAATCAGCCCCAGCATTTT
TRBJ2-1	many	TRBV24-1	TRBD1	CATSDWTGETHNEQFF	TGTGCCACCAGTGACTGGACAGGGGAGACACACAATGAGCAGTTCTTC
TRBJ2-3	many	TRBV7-6	TRBD1	CASSLEGGPYTDTQYF	TGTGCCAGCAGCTTAGAAGGGGGCCCCTACACAGATACGCAGTATTTT
TRBJ1-1	many	TRBV20-1	NA	CSARDTLNTEAFF	TGCAGTGCTAGGGACACTTTGAACACTGAAGCTTTCTTT
TRBJ2-5	many	TRBV20-1	NA	CSASSISQETQYF	TGCAGTGCTTCCAGCATCAGTCAAGAGACCCAGTACTTC
TRBJ2-2	few	TRBV7-6	NA	CASSLVWGGDTGELFF	TGTGCCAGCAGCTTAGTGTGGGGGGGCGACACCGGGGAGCTGTTTTTT
TRBJ2-3	many	TRBV6-5	NA	CASSYGLGLFTDTQYF	TGTGCCAGCAGCTACGGGTTGGGGCTATTTACAGATACGCAGTATTTT
TRBJ1-3	many	TRBV6-1	NA	CASSEGGLRNTIYF	TGTGCCAGCAGTGAAGGCGGCCTGAGGAACACCATATATTTT